This T cell receptor (beta chain) was found in a study of blood T cell repertoires in COVID-19. Per the original data handling: Reference gene primer amplification gave estimated nucleated cell counts. Measured with immunoSEQ multiplex PCR; TCRdb has only the in-frame clones, and not every one. That table is the source of V, J and clone size, and D and trimming were worked out from the DNA. The sample includes a few hundred thousand clones, roughly 90% of them seen just once. The TCR originated in a woman aged 25 to 39 with COVID-19, enrolled during active disease. Sample: peripheral blood.

This CDR3 is CAISSDRGDEKLFF. The CDR3 region has the DNA TGTGCCATCAGCTCGGACAGGGGTGATGAAAAACTGTTTTTT. The chain combines TRBV10-3 with TRBJ1-4; 9 nucleotides match TRBD1. The V gene's germline CDR1 is ENHRY and CDR2 SYGVKD. The CDR3 length is 14 residues. Germline trimming cut 6 bases from V and 6 bases from J; bases unmatched to any gene: 5.